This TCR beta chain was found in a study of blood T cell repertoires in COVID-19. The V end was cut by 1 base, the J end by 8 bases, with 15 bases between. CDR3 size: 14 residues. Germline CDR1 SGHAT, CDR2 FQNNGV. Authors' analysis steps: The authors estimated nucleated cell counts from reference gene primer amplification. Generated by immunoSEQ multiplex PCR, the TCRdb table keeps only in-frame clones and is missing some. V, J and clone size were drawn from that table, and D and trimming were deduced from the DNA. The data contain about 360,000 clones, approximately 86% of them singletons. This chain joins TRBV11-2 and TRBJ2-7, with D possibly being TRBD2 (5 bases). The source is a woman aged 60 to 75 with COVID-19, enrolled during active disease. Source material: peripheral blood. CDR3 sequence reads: CASSLVERGYKQYF. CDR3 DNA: TGTGCCAGCAGCTTAGTCGAGCGAGGGTATAAGCAGTACTTC.